These 30 T cell receptor beta chains were sequenced from one sample in a study of CD8 T cells in ankylosing spondylitis. In TCRdb, the 5' RACE reads were re-called with MiXCR into one record per CDR3 protein. In the table there are 210,000 or so distinct CDR3 sequences, around 8% of which are singletons. Sequencing was performed on blood, either unsorted or a sorted T cell fraction (not recorded which). The receptors come from a female donor with ankylosing spondylitis or in good health (not recorded which).

A remark on this clonotype: Sequence at one end of the junction differs from germline and may be a read error. The rearrangement links TRBV7-2 to TRBJ2-2; either TRBD1 or TRBD2 may supply D (5 bases each). The germline gives CDR1 SGHTA, CDR2 FQGNSA. This CDR3 is built from 15 residues. The CDR3 reads CVSSGGGGNHGELFF. CDR3 bases: TGTGTCAGCTCAGGAGGTGGGGGTAATCACGGGGAGCTGTTTTTT.

Ten or more counts support this clonotype. V and J are TRBV6-5 and TRBJ2-3; D is undetermined. The CDR3 spans 15 residues. V was shortened by 0 bases and J by 6 bases, with 13 bases between the two germline ends. In germline, CDR1 is MNHEY, CDR2 SVGAGI. This chain's CDR3 is CASSYSQVLRDTQYF. The DNA of the CDR3 is TGTGCCAGCAGTTACTCACAAGTCCTGCGGGATACGCAGTATTTT.

For this clonotype: A junction boundary mismatches the germline segment, possibly from a read error. The chain links TRBV7-9 to TRBJ1-2; D is ambiguous. The V gene's germline CDR1 is SEHNR and CDR2 FQNEAQ (reference sequence). The CDR3 length is 12 residues. The CDR3 DNA sequence: TGTGCCAGCAGCTTTTCTCTTGATGGCTACATCTTC. It specifies CASSFSLDGYIF.

The sample holds many counts of this clonotype. The chain recombines TRBV14 with TRBJ2-5; possibly TRBD2 for D (5 bases). The CDR3 is made up of 13 amino acids. V lost 0 bases and J lost 7, with 9 bases in between. Germline values: CDR1 SGHDN, CDR2 FVKESK. CDR3: CASSQDGGGTQYF. CDR3 in DNA: TGTGCCAGCAGCCAAGATGGAGGAGGGACCCAGTACTTC.

This clonotype was recorded at least ten times. The chain employs TRBV29-1 and TRBJ1-2; tentative D call: TRBD1 (5 bases). V lost 2 bases and J lost 4, with 14 bases in between. Germline V gene data show CDR1 as SQVTM and CDR2 as ANQGSEA. The CDR3 is 14 amino acids. DNA for the CDR3: TGCAGCGTTGAACCCCCCGTTGGGGGCTATGGCTACACCTTC. Its protein product is CSVEPPVGGYGYTF. The whole variable domain, filled in from reference TRBV29-1 and TRBJ1-2, reads SAVISQKPSRDICQRGTSLTIQCQVDSQVTMMFWYRQQPGQSLTLIATANQGSEATYESGFVIDKFPISRPNLTFSTLTVSNMSPEDSSIYLCSVEPPVGGYGYTFGSGTRLTVV.

This clonotype was seen at least ten times. The CDR3 region has the DNA TGCAGCGTTGTAACACTAGCGGGAGTCCATGAGCAGTTCTTC. Amino acid sequence: CSVVTLAGVHEQFF. The rearrangement joins TRBV29-1 to TRBJ2-1; 11 bases map to TRBD2. V gave up 4 bases and J gave up 8 bases; unmatched junction bases: 7. The CDR3 sequence is 14 residues long. CDR1 and CDR2 (germline): SQVTM, ANQGSEA.

This clonotype was recorded many times. The chain couples TRBV7-8 to TRBJ2-1, with 7 nucleotides matching TRBD2. The junction had 7 bases not matched to a gene; V was cut back by 6 bases and J by 5 bases. Germline V gene data show CDR1 as SGHVS and CDR2 as FQNEAQ. The CDR3 loop spans 14 amino acids. CDR3 bases: TGTGCCAGCAGGCCCGGGACTAATAACAATGAGCAGTTCTTC. This translates into CASRPGTNNNEQFF.

This clonotype was found many times. This chain connects TRBV12-3 or TRBV12-4 to TRBJ2-1; 8 nucleotides line up with TRBD1. V shed 6 bases and J 8 bases; nucleotides not matched to a gene: 6. The CDR3 covers 13 residues. The CDR3 loop is CASRTGQGYEQFF. The CDR3 coding sequence is TGTGCCAGCAGGACCGGACAGGGCTATGAGCAGTTCTTC.

Many counts were recorded for this clonotype. The J gene is TRBJ2-7, the V gene TRBV28; weak D call: TRBD1 (5 bases). V was pared by 4 bases and J by 5 bases, with 9 bases between. Per germline, CDR1 MDHEN and CDR2 SYDVKM. There are 12 residues in the CDR3. This CDR3 is CASSSPRDEQYF. The CDR3 coding sequence is TGTGCCAGCAGTTCCCCCAGGGACGAGCAGTACTTC.

This clonotype was seen more than once but under ten times. This rearrangement joins TRBV4-1 to TRBJ2-2; TRBD2 aligns across 7 bases. J lost 3 bases, V lost 2 bases, and 6 bases had no gene match. The CDR3 consists of 16 residues. Germline V CDR1 and CDR2: MGHRA, YSYEKL. The CDR3 nucleotides read TGCGCCAGCAGCCAAAACCGGGACTACGACACCGGGGAGCTGTTTTTT. It encodes CASSQNRDYDTGELFF.

This clonotype was detected ten times or more. The chain carries TRBV20-1 and TRBJ2-3; D is unclear. V was shortened by 5 bases and J by 6 bases, with 9 bases between the two germline ends. The CDR3 sequence is 11 residues long. Germline V gene data show CDR1 as DFQATT and CDR2 as SNEGSKA (reference sequence). In nucleotides, the CDR3 is TGCAGTGCTCCTTTGCGCGATACGCAGTATTTT. It specifies CSAPLRDTQYF.

This clonotype showed up many times. The gene calls are TRBV12-3 or TRBV12-4 and TRBJ2-7, with 10 bases identical to TRBD1. The CDR3 is made up of 14 amino acids. With 3 bases clipped from V and 9 bases from J, the junction kept 8 bases outside the gene matches. The CDR3 DNA is TGTGCCAGCAGTTTGGGACAGGGGAAGGTAGGGCAGTACTTC. This encodes CASSLGQGKVGQYF.

This clonotype turned up a few times. The J gene is TRBJ2-1, the V gene TRBV4-3; 7 bases map to TRBD1. The CDR3 length is 15 residues. The V segment lost 3 bases and the J segment 3 bases; nucleotides outside the gene matches: 5. Per germline, CDR1 LGHNA and CDR2 YSLEER. CDR3 loop: CASSQVGTDYNEQFF. The CDR3 bases are TGCGCCAGCAGCCAGGTTGGGACAGACTACAATGAGCAGTTCTTC.

V gene TRBV20-1 combines with J gene TRBJ1-1; D is unresolved. The CDR3 has 13 residues. Germline lookup yields CDR1 DFQATT and CDR2 SNEGSKA (reference sequence). Trimming removed 5 bases from V and 5 bases from J, with 15 bases in between. CDR3 nucleotides: TGCAGTGCTCAGCCAGGCTCTGGGACTGAAGCTTTCTTT. Translating it yields CSAQPGSGTEAFF.

There are many counts of this clonotype. CDR3 bases: TGTGCCACCAGTCCCGGGTACACCGGGGAGCTGTTTTTT. This encodes CATSPGYTGELFF. This rearrangement joins TRBV24-1 to TRBJ2-2; D remains unclear. Deletions cut 6 bases from V and 3 bases from J, with 7 bases between. This CDR3 comprises 13 residues. The V gene's germline CDR1 is KGHDR and CDR2 SFDVKD.

The chain is built from TRBV29-1 and TRBJ2-3; a weak D match, TRBD2 (7 bases). CDR3 length: 16 residues. Per germline, CDR1 SQVTM and CDR2 ANQGSEA. V shed 4 bases and J shed 0 bases, with 17 bases lying between them. Here the CDR3 DNA reads TGCAGCGTTGTGGGGGGGAACACAGGGAGCACAGATACGCAGTATTTT. Amino acids: CSVVGGNTGSTDTQYF.

There are many counts of this clonotype. The chain joins TRBV20-1 to TRBJ2-2; D is ambiguous. This CDR3 contains 10 residues. Germline CDR1 DFQATT, CDR2 SNEGSKA (reference sequence). The V gene lost 4 bases and the J gene lost 7 bases, with 4 bases spanning the gap. The CDR3 is CSAKDGELFF. The DNA for the CDR3 is TGCAGTGCTAAAGACGGGGAGCTGTTTTTT.

This clonotype has only a few counts. V usage is TRBV6-1 and J usage is TRBJ2-4, with D perhaps matching TRBD1 or TRBD2 (6 bases each). V was trimmed by 5 bases and J by 7 bases, leaving 15 bases between them. The CDR3 spans 14 residues. Germline V gene lookup returns CDR1 MNHNS and CDR2 SASEGT. The CDR3 DNA reads TGTGCCAGCAGTCCCTCGGGGGCGAGGAACATTCAGTACTTC. Translated: CASSPSGARNIQYF.

This clonotype was seen at least ten times. The J gene is TRBJ2-3, the V gene TRBV24-1, with 12 positions matching TRBD1. This CDR3 region has 16 residues. Germline V gives CDR1 KGHDR, CDR2 SFDVKD. J lost 2 bases, V lost 6 bases, and 5 bases had no gene match. The CDR3 DNA reads TGTGCCACCAGTCCCGGGACAGGGGGCCCCACAGATACGCAGTATTTT. It specifies CATSPGTGGPTDTQYF.

V and J are TRBV20-1 and TRBJ2-1; 7 positions agree with TRBD2. Unmatched junction bases numbered 15, after V lost 6 bases and J lost 4 bases. The CDR3 runs 16 residues. Germline V gene sequence: CDR1 DFQATT, CDR2 SNEGSKA (reference sequence). The CDR3 spells CSAWGSASGLYNEQFF. In DNA form, the CDR3 reads TGCAGTGCCTGGGGTTCGGCTAGCGGATTGTACAATGAGCAGTTCTTC.

At least ten counts were recorded for this clonotype. This chain connects TRBV10-3 to TRBJ2-3; TRBD2 matches 9 bases. V was pared by 6 bases and J by 5 bases, with 12 bases of the junction left unmatched. The CDR3 runs 16 residues. CDR1 ENHRY and CDR2 SYGVKD come from the germline V gene. As DNA, the CDR3 is TGTGCCATCAGCGATTCTCTAGCGGGGAGGTTAGATACGCAGTATTTT. It yields the protein CAISDSLAGRLDTQYF.

At least ten counts were recorded for this clonotype. This chain joins TRBV20-1 and TRBJ1-1, with 7 positions matching TRBD1. The CDR3 is made up of 16 amino acids. Unmatched junction bases numbered 17, after V lost 2 bases and J lost 8 bases. CDR1 is DFQATT, CDR2 SNEGSKA, per germline (reference sequence). The CDR3 protein is CSARPDPWGQRLEAFF. The CDR3 region has the DNA TGCAGTGCTAGACCTGACCCGTGGGGACAGCGATTAGAAGCTTTCTTT.

In its sample, this clonotype was seen many times. This chain uses TRBV20-1 with TRBJ1-2; TRBD1 matches at 7 bases. Unmatched junction bases numbered 8, after V lost 2 bases and J lost 8 bases. The CDR3 covers 13 residues. In germline, CDR1 is DFQATT, CDR2 SNEGSKA (reference sequence). The CDR3 loop reads CSARKTGRGGYTF. The DNA for the CDR3 is TGCAGTGCTAGAAAGACAGGGCGAGGAGGCTACACCTTC.

There are a few counts of this clonotype. This chain joins TRBV5-4 and TRBJ2-1; 8 bases agree with TRBD1. V lost 3 bases and J lost 14; bases outside the gene matches: 16. The CDR3 length is 15 residues. Germline loops: CDR1 SGHNT, CDR2 YYREEE (reference sequence). The DNA for the CDR3 is TGTGCCAGCAGCTCCCGACAGGGGTCATGGGGTGGGGAGTTCTTC. It yields the protein CASSSRQGSWGGEFF.

This clonotype came up many times. The chain combines TRBV5-1 with TRBJ2-5, with 7 bases fitting TRBD2. The CDR3 extends over 17 amino acids. Trimming at V came to 1 base and at J to 7 bases, leaving 16 bases not matched to a gene. Per germline, CDR1 SGHRS and CDR2 YFSETQ. The CDR3 reads CASSLSDLTSAGPTQYF. The CDR3 nucleotides read TGCGCCAGCAGCTTGTCGGACTTAACTAGCGCCGGACCGACCCAGTACTTC.

This clonotype was found a few times. The chain is built from TRBV30 and TRBJ1-2; D remains unclear. CDR1 and CDR2 from the germline V gene are GTSNPN and SVGIG (reference sequence). The germline V and J ends were trimmed by 4 bases and 5 bases, with 8 bases remaining between them. The CDR3 totals 11 residues. CDR3 coding DNA: TGTGCCTGGATGAAGCCGTATGGCTACACCTTC. Encoded protein: CAWMKPYGYTF.

The sample holds many counts of this clonotype. The gene calls are TRBV5-1 and TRBJ2-7; 8 bases fit TRBD2. Trimming cost V 6 bases and J 3 bases; bases outside gene matches: 17. Germline CDR1 SGHRS, CDR2 YFSETQ. The CDR3 sequence is 17 residues long. The CDR3 protein is CASILGLDSRLHYEQYF. The CDR3 nucleotides read TGCGCCAGCATCCTGGGACTAGATTCGCGACTGCACTACGAGCAGTACTTC.

This clonotype was found many times. As DNA, the CDR3 is TGTGCCACCAGCAGAGAGGCTAGCGGCTCCTACGAGCAGTACTTC. Its protein is CATSREASGSYEQYF. The chain employs TRBV15 and TRBJ2-7, with 7 bases lining up with TRBD2. Germline CDR1 LNHNV, CDR2 YYDKDF (reference sequence). This CDR3 spans 15 amino acids. V lost 0 bases and J lost 0; bases outside the gene matches: 2.

This clonotype has only a few counts. V gene TRBV7-2 combines with J gene TRBJ1-2; D is unclear. Germline CDR1 is SGHTA and CDR2 is FQGNSA. The CDR3 covers 14 residues. The V and J ends lost 3 bases and 8 bases respectively, with 16 bases between them. Here the CDR3 reads CASSFRGTTMGYTF. The CDR3 coding sequence is TGTGCCAGCAGCTTCAGAGGAACCACTATGGGCTACACCTTC. The full variable domain, rest sourced from reference TRBV7-2 and TRBJ1-2, is GAGVSQSPSNKVTEKGKDVELRCDPISGHTALYWYRQSLGQGLEFLIYFQGNSAPDKSGLPSDRFSAERTGGSVSTLTIQRTQQEDSAVYLCASSFRGTTMGYTFGSGTRLTVV.

This clonotype was detected many times. J is TRBJ2-7 and V is TRBV7-8, with D possibly being TRBD1 or TRBD2 (6 bases each). Germline values: CDR1 SGHVS, CDR2 FQNEAQ. Trimming pared 5 bases from V and 7 bases from J, leaving 15 bases between. The CDR3 is 13 residues long. The DNA for the CDR3 is TGTGCCAGCAGCCCCGGAGGGACAAGGGAGCAGTACTTC. Its protein is CASSPGGTREQYF.